These 5 T cell receptor beta chains came from one sample sequenced in a study of T cells in Graves' hyperthyroidism and ophthalmopathy. There were TCR beta CDR3 regions amplified from RNA transcripts. A set of HTBI primers served as the primers for a first-round RT-PCR of the TCR CDR3. Each CDR3 protein gets one entry after TCRdb re-called the multiplex PCR reads with MiXCR. Of about 480,000 distinct CDR3 sequences listed, under 15% are singletons. Sequencing was carried out using blood. The receptors originated from a woman aged 18-29 years with Graves' hyperthyroidism.

This clonotype appeared many times. The chain combines TRBV14 with TRBJ1-1; TRBD1 matches at 8 bases. J gave up 0 bases and V 3 bases, and 3 bases lay outside the gene matches. Germline V CDR1 and CDR2: SGHDN, FVKESK. The CDR3 spans 15 residues. The CDR3 here is CASSQGQVVNTEAFF. In nucleotides, the CDR3 is TGTGCCAGCAGCCAGGGACAGGTGGTGAACACTGAAGCTTTCTTT.

In regard to this clonotype: The germline gene is not matched at one end of the junction; a read error may be the cause. The V and J genes are TRBV10-2 and TRBJ2-1; 11 bases fit TRBD1. Germline assignment: CDR1 WSHSY and CDR2 SAAADI. The CDR3 has 14 amino acids. CDR3: CPSNGQGARNEQFF. CDR3 bases: TGCCCCAGCAACGGACAGGGGGCGCGCAATGAGCAGTTCTTC.

This chain connects TRBV12-3 or TRBV12-4 to TRBJ2-7; D unresolved. This CDR3 is built from 13 residues. Trimming shortened V by 7 bases and J by 2 bases, and 12 bases separated the two germline ends. CDR3 in amino acids: CASNLGPAYEQYF. The CDR3 bases are TGTGCCAGCAATTTGGGCCCCGCCTACGAGCAGTACTTC.

A remark on this clonotype: A single base separates this from a much larger clone, so it may be a read error. This chain joins TRBV29-1 and TRBJ1-3; 7 bases fit TRBD1. The CDR3 sequence is 13 residues long. Germline assignment: CDR1 SQVTM and CDR2 ANQGSEA. CDR3 sequence (DNA): TGCAGCGTGGAGACAGGGACTGGAACCACCATATATTTT. This codes for CSVETGTGTTIYF.

This chain uses TRBV28 with TRBJ1-6; D ambiguous. CDR1 is MDHEN and CDR2 is SYDVKM in the germline V gene. This CDR3 spans 18 amino acids. V lost 2 bases and J 3 bases, leaving 17 bases between the germline ends. The CDR3 coding sequence is TGTGCCAGCAGTTTAGCCCCAAAGACACCAAACTATAATTCACCCCTCCACTTT. Translation: CASSLAPKTPNYNSPLHF. The complete variable domain, with remaining parts taken from reference TRBV28 and TRBJ1-6, reads DVKVTQSSRYLVKRTGEKVFLECVQDMDHENMFWYRQDPGLGLRLIYFSYDVKMKEKGDIPEGYSVSREKKERFSLILESASTNQTSMYLCASSLAPKTPNYNSPLHFGNGTRLTVT.